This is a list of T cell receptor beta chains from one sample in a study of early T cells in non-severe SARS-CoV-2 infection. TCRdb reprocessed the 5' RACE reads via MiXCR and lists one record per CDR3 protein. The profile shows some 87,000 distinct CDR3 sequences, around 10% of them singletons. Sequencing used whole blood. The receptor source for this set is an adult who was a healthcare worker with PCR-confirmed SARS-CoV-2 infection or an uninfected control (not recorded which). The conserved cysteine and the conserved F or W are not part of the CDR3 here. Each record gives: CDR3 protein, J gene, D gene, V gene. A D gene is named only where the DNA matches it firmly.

CDR3 protein: ASSRYRGNTEAF; J gene: TRBJ1-1; D gene: TRBD1; V gene: TRBV18
CDR3 protein: ASSMGGLTFTYEQY; J gene: TRBJ2-7; D gene: .; V gene: TRBV19
CDR3 protein: SAHGQSGNTIY; J gene: TRBJ1-3; D gene: .; V gene: TRBV20-1
CDR3 protein: ASSPSTGLASEQY; J gene: TRBJ2-7; D gene: TRBD2; V gene: TRBV5-1
CDR3 protein: ASIRDRDSSYNEQF; J gene: TRBJ2-1; D gene: TRBD1; V gene: TRBV5-5
CDR3 protein: AIRLGGRADEQY; J gene: TRBJ2-7; D gene: .; V gene: TRBV10-3
CDR3 protein: ASSKKGNTGELF; J gene: TRBJ2-2; D gene: .; V gene: TRBV12-3/TRBV12-4
CDR3 protein: SARGTGANSPLH; J gene: TRBJ1-6; D gene: .; V gene: TRBV20-1
CDR3 protein: ASSGDRNSPLH; J gene: TRBJ1-6; D gene: TRBD1; V gene: TRBV13
CDR3 protein: SARDIRGLMNTEAF; J gene: TRBJ1-1; D gene: TRBD1; V gene: TRBV20-1
CDR3 protein: ASSPTSGAAYEQY; J gene: TRBJ2-7; D gene: TRBD2; V gene: TRBV2
CDR3 protein: SAQLAASPYNEQF; J gene: TRBJ2-1; D gene: TRBD2; V gene: TRBV20-1
CDR3 protein: ATREGLTSYNEQF; J gene: TRBJ2-1; D gene: .; V gene: TRBV12-3/TRBV12-4
CDR3 protein: ASSCNLPREGATAF; J gene: TRBJ1-1; D gene: TRBD1; V gene: TRBV12-3/TRBV12-4